This paragraph reports one TCR beta chain. These data belong to a study of PD-1 blockade in mismatch repair-deficient tumors. Study details: Patients had about 13 mismatch repair-deficient cancer types and were previously treated and progressing.

A few pembrolizumab responders had their TCRs sequenced. Clones were sequenced by immunoSEQ multiplex PCR, and TCRdb holds only the in-frame ones, with some missing. The repertoire consists of around 37,000 clones, with over 70% occurring once and the leading ten covering 1.1%. This CDR3 has 16 residues. Unmatched junction bases numbered 6, after V lost 1 base and J lost 3 bases. In germline, CDR1 is LNHNV, CDR2 YYDKDF (reference sequence). The clonotype was recovered from an adult with mismatch repair-deficient cancer. The rearrangement links TRBV15 to TRBJ2-7; 10 positions agree with TRBD2. The sequencing here drew on PBMCs, taken around 38 weeks after starting pembrolizumab. CDR3 coding DNA: TGTGCCACCAGCAGAGTATCGTCTAGCGGGAGCTACGAGCAGTACTTC. Its protein is CATSRVSSSGSYEQYF.